The 4 T cell receptor beta chains in this list originate from one sample, sequenced in a study of T-cell memory formation after mild COVID-19. TCRdb analysed the 5' RACE reads with MiXCR anew, one entry per CDR3 protein. The table has roughly 50,000 distinct CDR3 sequences, 9.5% seen once. The sequencing input was PBMCs or a T cell subset sorted from them (not recorded which). These receptors were taken from a man in his late teens or twenties who had mild COVID-19 (a few samples of this study predate the infection). Cell type and time point are not known.

This clonotype has only a few counts. V is TRBV29-1 and J is TRBJ2-7; perhaps TRBD2 as D (5 bases). V lost 5 bases, J lost 6 bases, and 29 bases lay in between. The CDR3 runs 17 residues. Germline V gene data show CDR1 as SQVTM and CDR2 as ANQGSEA. CDR3 nucleotide sequence: TGCAGCGTTACAAGACATACCGGGAATGAGGTAGTTGCCGAGCAGTACTTC. This translates into CSVTRHTGNEVVAEQYF.

J is TRBJ1-3 and V is TRBV20-1; D is possibly TRBD1 (6 bases). This CDR3 comprises 13 residues. Trimming pared 6 bases from V and 2 bases from J, leaving 11 bases between. Germline assignment: CDR1 DFQATT and CDR2 SNEGSKA (reference sequence). The CDR3 sequence: CSARRTAGNTIYF. In DNA form, the CDR3 reads TGCAGTGCGAGGAGGACAGCTGGAAACACCATATATTTT.

V is TRBV19 and J is TRBJ1-2, with TRBD1 identical over 8 bases. Germline V gene data show CDR1 as LNHDA and CDR2 as SQIVND (reference sequence). CDR3 length equals 17 residues. The V segment lost 2 bases and the J segment 7 bases; nucleotides outside the gene matches: 15. This CDR3 is CASSIPIKPGQAAGYTF. The CDR3 DNA sequence: TGTGCCAGTAGTATACCGATAAAACCGGGACAGGCGGCTGGCTACACCTTC.

Points on this clonotype: One end of the junction varies from germline; a read error may be responsible. The V call is TRBV2, the J call TRBJ2-3; unclear D gene. Looked up from germline, CDR1 is SNHLY and CDR2 is FYNNEI. This CDR3 is built from 12 residues. For the CDR3, the DNA is TGTGCCAGCAGCGAAGGTTCAGATACGCAGTATTTT. Protein sequence: CASSEGSDTQYF.